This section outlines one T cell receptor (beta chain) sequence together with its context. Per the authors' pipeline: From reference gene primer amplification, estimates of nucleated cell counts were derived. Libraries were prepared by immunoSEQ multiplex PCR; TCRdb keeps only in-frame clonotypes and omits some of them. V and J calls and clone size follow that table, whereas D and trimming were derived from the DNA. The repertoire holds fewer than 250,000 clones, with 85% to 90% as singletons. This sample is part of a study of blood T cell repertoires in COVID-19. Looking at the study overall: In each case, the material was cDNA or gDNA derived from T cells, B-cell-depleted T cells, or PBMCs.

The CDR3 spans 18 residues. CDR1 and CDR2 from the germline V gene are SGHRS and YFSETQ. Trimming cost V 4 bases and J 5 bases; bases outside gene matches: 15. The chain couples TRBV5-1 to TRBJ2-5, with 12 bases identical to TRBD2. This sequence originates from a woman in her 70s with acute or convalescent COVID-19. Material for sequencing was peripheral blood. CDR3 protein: CASSLRLAGDQGFETQYF. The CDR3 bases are TGCGCCAGCAGCCTGCGACTAGCGGGAGACCAGGGGTTTGAGACCCAGTACTTC.